Listed below are T cell receptor beta chains from one sample, sequenced in a study of T cells in Graves' hyperthyroidism and ophthalmopathy. MiXCR, applied by TCRdb to the multiplex PCR reads, yields one record per CDR3 protein. The table includes roughly 700,000 distinct CDR3 sequences, about 35% detected once. Input material: blood. All receptors derive from a middle-aged woman with Graves' hyperthyroidism. Both conserved end residues are part of each CDR3. A D gene is named only where the DNA matches it firmly. A row's size may be missing; if present it is once, few, many or a size class.

j_call clone_size d_call v_call cdr3_length cdr3_nt cdr3_aa
TRBJ2-2 - TRBD1 TRBV2 16 TGTGCCAGCACCGGTGGGACAGGGGGCTACACCGGGGAGCTGTTTTTT CASTGGTGGYTGELFF
TRBJ1-3 few - TRBV7-2 15 TGTGCCAGCAGCTTTCAACGCCACTCTGGAAACACCATATATTTT CASSFQRHSGNTIYF
TRBJ2-7 many - TRBV29-1 12 TGCAGCGTTGAGGGGGCGTCGTACGAGCAGTACTTC CSVEGASYEQYF
TRBJ1-5 - TRBD1 TRBV6-5 14 TGTGCCAGCAACAAAGGACAGGATTATCAGCCCCAGCATTTT CASNKGQDYQPQHF
TRBJ1-1 - - TRBV29-1 12 TGCAGCGTTGAGCCAGGGTCGACTGAAGCTTTCTTT CSVEPGSTEAFF
TRBJ2-5 - - TRBV5-1 15 TGCGCCAGCAGGCAGTCGGGGACCATCCAAGAGACCCAGTACTTC CASRQSGTIQETQYF
TRBJ2-5 - TRBD2 TRBV3-1 14 TGTGCCAGCAGCCAAGATACAGCGGGAGGCCCCAAGTACTTC CASSQDTAGGPKYF
TRBJ2-2 once - TRBV10-3 13 TGTGCCATCTCGATCGGGGAGGCAGGAGAGCTGTTTTTT CAISIGEAGELFF
TRBJ1-2 many - TRBV29-1 12 TGCAGCGTGTCTACGGGCAGCTATGGCTACACCTTC CSVSTGSYGYTF
TRBJ1-1 - - TRBV5-4 13 TGTGCCAGCAGCTTGAGGGGGGCCGCTGAAGCTTTCTTT CASSLRGAAEAFF
TRBJ2-7 few - TRBV5-1 16 TGCGCCAGCAGCCCCCTCTTTCGGACAGAAAGGGACGAGCAGTACTTC CASSPLFRTERDEQYF
TRBJ1-4 few - TRBV19 16 TGTGCCAGTAGGGGTCAAGGGGGGGGGTTTGCTGAAAAACTGTTTTTT CASRGQGGGFAEKLFF
TRBJ1-4 - - TRBV4-3 16 TGCGCCAGCAGCCAAGATGGTGAGGAGGCTAATGAAAAACTGTTTTTT CASSQDGEEANEKLFF
TRBJ1-5 many - TRBV10-3 16 TGTGCCATCAGTGAGTCATCAGGGGATAGCAATCAGCCCCAGCATTTT CAISESSGDSNQPQHF
TRBJ1-2 few - TRBV6-1 12 TGTGCCAGCACCCGGTTCTTCTATGGCTACACCTTC CASTRFFYGYTF
TRBJ1-2 many - TRBV29-1 10 TGCAGCGTTGAAACAGGTGGCTACACCTTC CSVETGGYTF
TRBJ1-1 many - TRBV10-3 15 TGTGCCATCAGACAAGACGCTGTGGGGGAAACTGAAGCTTTCTTT CAIRQDAVGETEAFF
TRBJ1-1 - - TRBV6-5 13 TGTGCCAGCAGCCGCTCTCAGGGGACTGAAGCTTTCTTT CASSRSQGTEAFF
TRBJ1-1 few - TRBV4-1 13 TGCGCCAGCAGCCAAGATCCGTTGACTGAAGCTTTCTTT CASSQDPLTEAFF
TRBJ2-7 few - TRBV12-3/TRBV12-4 12 TGTGCCAGCAGTATGGACCGACTGAAGCAGTACTTC CASSMDRLKQYF
TRBJ2-5 - TRBD1 TRBV12-3/TRBV12-4 15 TGTGCCAGCAGTAAGGACAGGGGACGCACAGATACGCAGTACTTC CASSKDRGRTDTQYF
TRBJ1-2 - TRBD1 TRBV12-3/TRBV12-4 15 TGTGCCAGCAGTTTCATGGGACAGGAGATCTATGGCTACACCTTC CASSFMGQEIYGYTF
TRBJ2-5 few - TRBV5-4 16 TGTGCCAGCAGCCCCTCCCCCCAAAAGAGCCAAGAGACCCAGTACTTC CASSPSPQKSQETQYF
TRBJ2-2 few - TRBV9 16 TGTGCCAGCAGCCGTCGGGACGGAACGAACACCGGGGAGCTGTTTTTT CASSRRDGTNTGELFF
TRBJ1-2 many - TRBV7-8 13 TGTGCCAGCAGCCCGGGACAAGCGGGGGGCTACACCTTC CASSPGQAGGYTF
TRBJ2-7 - - TRBV7-2 17 TGTGCCAGCAGCTCAAGTATCCCGGGCCCGACAAAGAACGAGCAGTACTTC CASSSSIPGPTKNEQYF
TRBJ2-6 few - TRBV5-1 12 TGTGCCAGCAGCGAGGGGGCCAACGTCCTGACTTTC CASSEGANVLTF
TRBJ2-3 once - TRBV7-2 14 TGTGCCAGCAGCGCCTCCATTTCGCCTGATACGCAGTATTTT CASSASISPDTQYF
TRBJ2-7 - TRBD2 TRBV30 18 TGTGCCTGGAGTCCGGGACTAGCGGGAGACGGGTTCATGTACGAGCAGTACTTC CAWSPGLAGDGFMYEQYF
TRBJ1-4 - - TRBV6-6 15 TGTGCCAGCAGCTCCGCGGGGAGGGGGAATGAAAAACTGTTTTTT CASSSAGRGNEKLFF
TRBJ2-1 - - TRBV2 15 TGTGCCAGCAGTGAGGATAGCAGCTCCTACAATGAGCAGTTCTTC CASSEDSSSYNEQFF
TRBJ1-1 - TRBD1 TRBV7-2 15 TGTGCCAGCAGCTTCGACGGGACAGGGGCCACTGAAGCTTTCTTT CASSFDGTGATEAFF
TRBJ2-2 many TRBD1 TRBV7-7 14 TGTGCTAGCAGCCGGACAGGGGACACCGGGGAGCTGTTTTTT CASSRTGDTGELFF
TRBJ2-7 few TRBD1 TRBV6-5 14 TGTGCCAGCAGTCCCGTGACAGGGGCCTACGAGCAGTACTTC CASSPVTGAYEQYF
TRBJ2-7 many - TRBV29-1 15 TGCAGCGTTGAAGATCCCGGGGAATCGAGGGGGGAGCAGTACTTC CSVEDPGESRGEQYF
TRBJ1-6 - - TRBV7-9 17 TGTGCCAGCAGCTTGGCTGGCACACCCGCCTATAATTCACCCCTCCACTTT CASSLAGTPAYNSPLHF
TRBJ1-2 many - TRBV12-3/TRBV12-4 10 TGTGCCAGCCGCGGCGGGGGCTACACCTTC CASRGGGYTF
TRBJ1-1 once TRBD1 TRBV7-2 16 TGTGCCAGCAGCTACCGGGGACAGATCATGAACACTGAAGCTTTCTTT CASSYRGQIMNTEAFF
TRBJ1-1 - - TRBV20-1 13 TGCAGTGCTAGATGGGACGTGGCCACTGAAGCTTTCTTT CSARWDVATEAFF
TRBJ1-2 - - TRBV12-3/TRBV12-4 13 TGTGCCAGCAGTTTAGTGGGGGGCCGGGGCTACACCTTC CASSLVGGRGYTF
TRBJ1-1 many TRBD1 TRBV29-1 12 TGCAGCGCACAAACACAGGGGAGGGCCGCTTTCTTT CSAQTQGRAAFF
TRBJ2-3 - - TRBV7-3 14 TGTGCCAGCAGCAACGCAGGGAGCACAGATACGCAGTATTTT CASSNAGSTDTQYF
TRBJ2-7 few - TRBV13 17 TGTGCCAGCAGCTTAACGGTTGGGGGACTGAAGAATGGCGGGCAGTACTTC CASSLTVGGLKNGGQYF
TRBJ1-5 few - TRBV4-1 14 TGCGCCAGCAGCCATAAGGGAGACAATCAGCCCCAGCATTTT CASSHKGDNQPQHF
TRBJ1-1 few - TRBV20-1 14 TGCAGTGCTAGAGAATCAGGGTTGGGCACTGAAGCTTTCTTT CSARESGLGTEAFF
TRBJ1-4 - - TRBV30 11 TGTGCCTGGAGTAGAGGCGAAAAACTGTTTTTT CAWSRGEKLFF
TRBJ1-3 - - TRBV25-1 11 TGTGCCAGCGCCCCAGGGGACACCATATATTTT CASAPGDTIYF
TRBJ2-7 - - TRBV30 13 TGTGCCTGGAATCGGGGAATCACCTACGAGCAGTACTTC CAWNRGITYEQYF
TRBJ1-1 - - TRBV9 13 TGTGCCAGCAGCCCAGACATGGGGGCTGAAGCTTTCTTT CASSPDMGAEAFF
TRBJ1-5 many - TRBV7-2 14 TGTGCCAGCAGCTTAGATTACGCAGGCCAGCCCCAGCATTTT CASSLDYAGQPQHF
TRBJ2-2 - - TRBV12-5 13 TGTGCTAGTGGTTGGCAGGGAGCCGGGGAGCTGTTTTTT CASGWQGAGELFF
TRBJ1-4 many - TRBV2 13 TGTGCCAGCAGGCCGTTCCTTAATGAAAAACTGTTTTTT CASRPFLNEKLFF
TRBJ1-4 many - TRBV29-1 13 TGCAGTGTTTTAAGCAGCCCTAATGAAAAACTGTTTTTT CSVLSSPNEKLFF
TRBJ1-6 many - TRBV10-3 15 TGTGCCATCAGTGAGTCGTCAGGGGCGAATTCACCCCTCCACTTT CAISESSGANSPLHF
TRBJ1-4 many - TRBV29-1 13 TGCAGCGTAGAATACGCCGGGGAAGAAAAACTGTTTTTT CSVEYAGEEKLFF
TRBJ1-6 few TRBD1 TRBV14 15 TGTGCCAGCAGCCAAGATCAGGACAGGTCCTCACCCCTCCACTTT CASSQDQDRSSPLHF
TRBJ1-5 once - TRBV19 15 TGTGCCAGTACTGATACCCCCTCAGGGTATCAGCCCCAGCATTTT CASTDTPSGYQPQHF
TRBJ2-5 - TRBD2 TRBV7-8 15 TGTGCCAGCAGCTTCCTCGGGGGGGTTGGTGAGACCCAGTACTTC CASSFLGGVGETQYF
TRBJ2-7 - - TRBV4-3 17 TGCGCCAGCAGCCAAGAGGAATTCCCGAGTCCGCCCTACGAGCAGTACTTC CASSQEEFPSPPYEQYF
TRBJ2-7 many - TRBV7-2 12 TGTGCCAGCAGATTCCCGCCATACGAGCAGTACTTC CASRFPPYEQYF